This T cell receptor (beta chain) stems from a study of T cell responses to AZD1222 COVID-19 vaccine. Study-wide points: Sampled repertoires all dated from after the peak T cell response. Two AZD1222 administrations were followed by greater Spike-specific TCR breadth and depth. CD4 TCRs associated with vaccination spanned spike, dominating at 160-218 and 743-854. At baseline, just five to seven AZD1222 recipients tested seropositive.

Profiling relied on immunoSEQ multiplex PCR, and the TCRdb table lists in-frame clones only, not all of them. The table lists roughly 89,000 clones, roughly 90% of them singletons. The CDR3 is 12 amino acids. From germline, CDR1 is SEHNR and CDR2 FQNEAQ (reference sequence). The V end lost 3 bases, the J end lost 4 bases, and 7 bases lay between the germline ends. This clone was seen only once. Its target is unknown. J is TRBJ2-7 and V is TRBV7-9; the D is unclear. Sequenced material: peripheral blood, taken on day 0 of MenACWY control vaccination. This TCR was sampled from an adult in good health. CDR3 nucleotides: TGTGCCAGCAGCTTGAGTCTTTACGAGCAGTACTTC. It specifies CASSLSLYEQYF. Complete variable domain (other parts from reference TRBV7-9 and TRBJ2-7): DTGVSQNPRHKITKRGQNVTFRCDPISEHNRLYWYRQTLGQGPEFLTYFQNEAQLEKSRLLSDRFSAERPKGSFSTLEIQRTEQGDSAMYLCASSLSLYEQYFGPGTRLTVT.